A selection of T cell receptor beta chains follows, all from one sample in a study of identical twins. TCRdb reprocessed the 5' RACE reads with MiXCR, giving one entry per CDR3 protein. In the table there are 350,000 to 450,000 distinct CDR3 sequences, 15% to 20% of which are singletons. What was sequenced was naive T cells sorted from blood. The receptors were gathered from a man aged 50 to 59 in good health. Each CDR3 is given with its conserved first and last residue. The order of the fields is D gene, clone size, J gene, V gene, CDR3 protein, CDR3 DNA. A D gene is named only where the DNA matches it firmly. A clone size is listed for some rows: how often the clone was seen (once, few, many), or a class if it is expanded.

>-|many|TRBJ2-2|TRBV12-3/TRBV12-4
CASSLGGLNTGELFF
TGTGCCAGCAGTTTAGGGGGGTTAAACACCGGGGAGCTGTTTTTT
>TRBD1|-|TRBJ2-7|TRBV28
CASSYRTGLYEQYF
TGTGCCAGCAGTTATCGGACAGGCCTCTACGAGCAGTACTTC
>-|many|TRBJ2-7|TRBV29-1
CSVPGGDPTEQYF
TGCAGCGTGCCTGGAGGGGATCCTACCGAGCAGTACTTC
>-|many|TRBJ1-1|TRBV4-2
CASSQGGVMQGRGLGTEAFF
TGTGCCAGCAGCCAAGGTGGGGTTATGCAGGGTAGGGGCTTGGGAACTGAAGCTTTCTTT
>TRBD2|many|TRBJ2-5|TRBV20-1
CSAGLAGDIQETQYF
TGCAGTGCTGGACTAGCGGGGGATATACAAGAGACCCAGTACTTC
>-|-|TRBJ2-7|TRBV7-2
CASSLDLALGYEQYF
TGTGCCAGCAGCTTAGACCTCGCGTTAGGCTACGAGCAGTACTTC
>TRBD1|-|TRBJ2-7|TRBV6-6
CAAGGSSYEQYF
TGTGCCGCAGGGGGTAGCTCCTACGAGCAGTACTTC
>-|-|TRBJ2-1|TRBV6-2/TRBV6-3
CASSSFQVWGVGEQFF
TGTGCCAGCAGCTCATTCCAAGTGTGGGGGGTTGGTGAGCAGTTCTTC
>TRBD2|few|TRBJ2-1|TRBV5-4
CASSLGLAATYNEQFF
TGTGCCAGCAGCTTGGGTCTAGCGGCAACCTACAATGAGCAGTTCTTC
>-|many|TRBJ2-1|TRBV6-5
CASSYQQASSYNEQFF
TGTGCCAGCAGTTACCAACAGGCCTCCTCCTACAATGAGCAGTTCTTC